This T cell receptor (beta chain) was captured by sequencing in a study of glioma-infiltrating T cells. Study-wide results and caveats: Gliomas, especially low-grade, showed above-expected tissue-blood divergence; non-neoplastic patients showed below. Very few CDR3 sequences were shared between tissue and blood.

From germline, CDR1 is MDHEN and CDR2 SYDVKM. Trimming took 6 bases from V and 5 from J; bases not matched to a gene: 16. This CDR3 contains 18 residues. This clonotype was seen at least ten times. Its specificity is not known. Amplification of TCR alpha and beta CDR3 regions from RNA used iRepertoire nested multiplex PCR. One-step reverse transcription and amplification started from approximately 100-400 ng of tissue mRNA or PBMC total RNA. MiXCR, run by TCRdb on the multiplex PCR reads, gives a single entry per CDR3 protein. The sample shows about 3,000 distinct CDR3 sequences, 17% of them seen only once.

Sequenced material: glioma tissue, nonneoplastic brain tissue, or PBMCs (not recorded which). The V gene is TRBV28, the J gene TRBJ1-2; TRBD1 agrees at 12 bases. The receptor's source is a human donor with low-grade glioma or glioblastoma, undergoing nonglioma brain surgery, or in good health (not recorded which). CDR3 amino acids: CASRTPPGQGAGSYGYTF. Written as DNA, the CDR3 is TGTGCCAGCAGAACTCCTCCGGGACAGGGGGCTGGAAGTTATGGCTACACCTTC.